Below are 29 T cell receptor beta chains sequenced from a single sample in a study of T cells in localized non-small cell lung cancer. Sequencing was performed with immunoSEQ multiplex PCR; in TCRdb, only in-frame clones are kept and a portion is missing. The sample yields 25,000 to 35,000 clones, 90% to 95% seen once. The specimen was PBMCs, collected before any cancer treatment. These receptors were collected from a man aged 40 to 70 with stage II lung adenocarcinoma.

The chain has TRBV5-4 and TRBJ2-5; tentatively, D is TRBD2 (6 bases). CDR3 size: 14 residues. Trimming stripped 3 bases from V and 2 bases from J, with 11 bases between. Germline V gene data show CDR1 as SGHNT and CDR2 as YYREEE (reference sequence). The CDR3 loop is CASSSGVRQETQYF. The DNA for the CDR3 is TGTGCCAGCAGCTCGGGGGTCCGGCAAGAGACCCAGTACTTC.

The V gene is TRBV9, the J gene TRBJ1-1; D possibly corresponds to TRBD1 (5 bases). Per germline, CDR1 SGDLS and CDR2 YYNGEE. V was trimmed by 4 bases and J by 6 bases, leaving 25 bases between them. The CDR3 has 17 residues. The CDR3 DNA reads TGTGCCAGCAGCTCAAATATCCAGGGAAACGCGGTCGCTGAAGCTTTCTTT. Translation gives CASSSNIQGNAVAEAFF.

CDR3 sequence (DNA): TGTGCCAGCAGCGTAGTTGGGGGGCGCGGGGAGACCCAGTACTTC. The encoded protein is CASSVVGGRGETQYF. This chain joins TRBV9 and TRBJ2-5; D tentatively fits TRBD1 or TRBD2 (6 bases each). The V gene lost 0 bases and the J gene lost 5 bases, with 14 bases spanning the gap. Germline CDR1 SGDLS, CDR2 YYNGEE. The CDR3 extends over 15 amino acids.

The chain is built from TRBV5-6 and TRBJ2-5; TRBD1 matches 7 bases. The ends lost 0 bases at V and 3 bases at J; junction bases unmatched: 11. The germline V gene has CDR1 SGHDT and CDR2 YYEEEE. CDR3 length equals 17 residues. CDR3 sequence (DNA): TGTGCCAGCAGCTTGGACAGGGGCTCCCTCGCCAAAGAGACCCAGTACTTC. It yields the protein CASSLDRGSLAKETQYF.

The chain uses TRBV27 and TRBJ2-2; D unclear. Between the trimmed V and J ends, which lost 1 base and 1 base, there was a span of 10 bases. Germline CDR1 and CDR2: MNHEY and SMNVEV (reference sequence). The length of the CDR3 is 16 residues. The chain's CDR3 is CASSLWGIGNTGELFF. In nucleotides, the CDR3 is TGTGCCAGCAGTTTATGGGGTATCGGGAACACCGGGGAGCTGTTTTTT.

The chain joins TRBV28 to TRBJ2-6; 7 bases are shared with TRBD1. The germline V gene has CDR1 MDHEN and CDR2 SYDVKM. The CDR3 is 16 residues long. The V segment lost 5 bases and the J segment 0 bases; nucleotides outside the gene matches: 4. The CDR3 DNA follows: TGTGCCAGCAGTCCGGGGACAGTCTCTGGGGCCAACGTCCTGACTTTC. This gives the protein CASSPGTVSGANVLTF.

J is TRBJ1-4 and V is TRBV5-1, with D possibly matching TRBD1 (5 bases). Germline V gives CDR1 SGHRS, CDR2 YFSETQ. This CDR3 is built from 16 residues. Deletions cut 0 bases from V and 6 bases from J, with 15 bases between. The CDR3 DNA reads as TGCGCCAGCAGCTTGGCGAGGGGAGGGGAAGATGAAAAACTGTTTTTT. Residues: CASSLARGGEDEKLFF.

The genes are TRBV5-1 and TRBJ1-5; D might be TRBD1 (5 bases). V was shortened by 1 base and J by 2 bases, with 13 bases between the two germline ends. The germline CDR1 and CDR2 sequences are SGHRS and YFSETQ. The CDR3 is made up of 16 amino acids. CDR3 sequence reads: CASSLTGGKGNQPQHF. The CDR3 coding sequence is TGCGCCAGCAGCTTGACCGGGGGGAAAGGCAATCAGCCCCAGCATTTT.

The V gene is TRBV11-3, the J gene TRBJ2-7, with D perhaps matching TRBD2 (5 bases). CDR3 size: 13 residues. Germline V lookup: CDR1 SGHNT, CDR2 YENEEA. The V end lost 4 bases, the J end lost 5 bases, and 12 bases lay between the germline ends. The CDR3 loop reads CASSSLESDEQYF. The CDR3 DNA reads TGTGCCAGCAGCTCACTAGAATCTGACGAGCAGTACTTC.

CDR3: CASSERTGGYTEAFF. In DNA, the CDR3 is TGTGCCAGCAGCGAGAGGACGGGGGGGTACACTGAAGCTTTCTTT. The chain couples TRBV7-2 to TRBJ1-1; maybe TRBD1 (5 bases). This CDR3 has 15 residues. Trimming removed 5 bases from V and 3 bases from J, with 16 bases in between. Per germline, CDR1 SGHTA and CDR2 FQGNSA. The full variable domain, completed using reference TRBV7-2 and TRBJ1-1, is GAGVSQSPSNKVTEKGKDVELRCDPISGHTALYWYRQSLGQGLEFLIYFQGNSAPDKSGLPSDRFSAERTGGSVSTLTIQRTQQEDSAVYLCASSERTGGYTEAFFGQGTRLTVV.

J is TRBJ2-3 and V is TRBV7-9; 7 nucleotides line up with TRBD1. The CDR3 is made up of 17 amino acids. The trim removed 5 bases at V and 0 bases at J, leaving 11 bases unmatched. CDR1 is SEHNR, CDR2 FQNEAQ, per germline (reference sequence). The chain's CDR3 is CASSRPLSGGSTDTQYF. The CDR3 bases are TGTGCCAGCAGCAGGCCCTTGTCAGGGGGAAGCACAGATACGCAGTATTTT.

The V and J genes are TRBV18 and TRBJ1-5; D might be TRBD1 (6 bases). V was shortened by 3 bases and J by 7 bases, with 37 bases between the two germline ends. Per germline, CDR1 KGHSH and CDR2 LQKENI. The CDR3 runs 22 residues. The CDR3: CASSPSTDGQRMRSRAVQPQHF. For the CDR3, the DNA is TGTGCCAGCTCACCCTCAACTGACGGACAGCGTATGAGGAGTAGAGCGGTACAGCCCCAGCATTTT.

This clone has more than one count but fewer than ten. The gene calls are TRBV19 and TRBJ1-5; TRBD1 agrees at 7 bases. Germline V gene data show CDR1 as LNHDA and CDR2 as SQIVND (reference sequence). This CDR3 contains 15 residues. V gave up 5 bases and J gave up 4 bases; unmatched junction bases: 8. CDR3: CASSSTDRRNQPQHF. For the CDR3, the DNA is TGTGCCAGTAGTTCGACGGACAGGAGAAATCAGCCCCAGCATTTT.

CDR3 region: CASRIEVGWVEYF. DNA for the CDR3: TGTGCCAGCAGAATTGAGGTGGGATGGGTGGAGTACTTC. J is TRBJ2-7 and V is TRBV2; D uncertain. This CDR3 is 13 amino acids long. Germline loops: CDR1 SNHLY, CDR2 FYNNEI. The V gene lost 6 bases and the J gene lost 11 bases, with 20 bases spanning the gap.

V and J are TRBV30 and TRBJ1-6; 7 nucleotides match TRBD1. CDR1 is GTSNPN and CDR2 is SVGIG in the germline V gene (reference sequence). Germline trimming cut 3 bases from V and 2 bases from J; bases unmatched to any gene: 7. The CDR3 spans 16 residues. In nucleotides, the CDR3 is TGTGCCTGGAGGGACTACAGGGGCCCCTATAATTCACCCCTCCACTTT. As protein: CAWRDYRGPYNSPLHF.

The CDR3 coding sequence is TGTGCCAGTAGTATAGCAGGGCGGACTGAAGCTTTCTTT. Encoded protein: CASSIAGRTEAFF. The V and J genes are TRBV19 and TRBJ1-1; maybe TRBD1 (5 bases). V was trimmed by 1 base and J by 5 bases, leaving 8 bases between them. Germline values: CDR1 LNHDA, CDR2 SQIVND (reference sequence). The CDR3 runs 13 residues.

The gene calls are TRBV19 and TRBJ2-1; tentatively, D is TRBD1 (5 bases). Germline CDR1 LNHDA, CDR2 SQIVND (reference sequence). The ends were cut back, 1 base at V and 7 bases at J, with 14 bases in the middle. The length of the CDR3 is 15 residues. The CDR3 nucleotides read TGTGCCAGTAGTATAGGGCAGGGTGGTATTAATGAGCAGTTCTTC. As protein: CASSIGQGGINEQFF.

CDR3 sequence reads: CATSRDLWGKRGSYEQYF. In DNA form, the CDR3 reads TGTGCCACCAGCAGAGATTTGTGGGGGAAGCGCGGATCCTACGAGCAGTACTTC. The chain combines TRBV15 with TRBJ2-5; the D gene could be TRBD1 or TRBD2 (5 bases each). With the DNA end fitting TRBJ2-7 better, the J assignment may be wrong. The CDR3 length is 18 residues. The V gene's germline CDR1 is LNHNV and CDR2 YYDKDF (reference sequence).

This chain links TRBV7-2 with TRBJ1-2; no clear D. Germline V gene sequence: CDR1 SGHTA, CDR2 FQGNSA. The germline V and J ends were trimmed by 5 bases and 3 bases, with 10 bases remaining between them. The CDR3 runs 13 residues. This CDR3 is CASSLSGDYGYTF. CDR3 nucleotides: TGTGCCAGCAGCCTAAGTGGGGACTATGGCTACACCTTC.

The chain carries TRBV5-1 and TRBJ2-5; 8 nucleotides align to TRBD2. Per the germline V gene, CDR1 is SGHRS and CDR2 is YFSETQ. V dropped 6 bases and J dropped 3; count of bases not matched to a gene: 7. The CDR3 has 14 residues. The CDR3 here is CASTVAGSEETQYF. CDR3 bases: TGCGCCAGCACCGTAGCGGGATCAGAAGAGACCCAGTACTTC.

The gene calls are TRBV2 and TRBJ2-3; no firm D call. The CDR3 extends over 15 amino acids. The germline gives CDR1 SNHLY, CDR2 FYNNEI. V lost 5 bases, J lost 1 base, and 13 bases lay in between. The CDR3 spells CASSPATPGTDTQYF. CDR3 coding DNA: TGTGCCAGCAGTCCAGCCACGCCTGGCACAGATACGCAGTATTTT.

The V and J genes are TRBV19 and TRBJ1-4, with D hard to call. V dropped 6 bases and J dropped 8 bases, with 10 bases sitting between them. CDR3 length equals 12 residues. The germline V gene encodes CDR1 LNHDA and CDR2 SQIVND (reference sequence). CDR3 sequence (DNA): TGTGCCAGTAGCGGGGAGAGCGAAAAACTGTTTTTT. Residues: CASSGESEKLFF.

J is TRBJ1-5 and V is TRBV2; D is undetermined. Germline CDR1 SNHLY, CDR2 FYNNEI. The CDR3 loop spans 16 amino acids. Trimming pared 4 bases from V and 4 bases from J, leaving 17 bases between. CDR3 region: CASSGPRGPPNQPQHF. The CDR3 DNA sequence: TGTGCCAGCAGTGGGCCTCGTGGCCCCCCAAATCAGCCCCAGCATTTT.

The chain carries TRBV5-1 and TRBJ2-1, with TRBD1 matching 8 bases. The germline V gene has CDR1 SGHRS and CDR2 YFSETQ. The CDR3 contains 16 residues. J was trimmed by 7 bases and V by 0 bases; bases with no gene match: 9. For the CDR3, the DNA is TGCGCCAGCAGCTTGGGTTCGTCAGGGGGCAGGAATGAGCAGTTCTTC. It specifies CASSLGSSGGRNEQFF.

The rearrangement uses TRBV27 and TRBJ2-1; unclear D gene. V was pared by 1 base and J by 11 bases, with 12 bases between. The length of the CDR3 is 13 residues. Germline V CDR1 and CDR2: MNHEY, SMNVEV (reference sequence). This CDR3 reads CASSLYIDGKQFF. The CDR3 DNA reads TGTGCCAGCAGTTTATATATCGATGGGAAGCAGTTCTTC.

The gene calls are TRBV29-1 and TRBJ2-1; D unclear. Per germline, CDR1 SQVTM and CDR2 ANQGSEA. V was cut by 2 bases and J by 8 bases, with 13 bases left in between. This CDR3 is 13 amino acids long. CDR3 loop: CSVERTHLDEQFF. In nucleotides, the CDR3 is TGCAGCGTTGAAAGGACCCACCTCGATGAGCAGTTCTTC.

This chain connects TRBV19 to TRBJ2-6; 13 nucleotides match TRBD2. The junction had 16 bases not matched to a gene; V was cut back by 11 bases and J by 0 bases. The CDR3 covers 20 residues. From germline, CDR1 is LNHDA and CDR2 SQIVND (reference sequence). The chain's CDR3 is CASNGVPGLAGSSGANVLTF. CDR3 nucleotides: TGTGCCTCGAACGGAGTACCGGGACTAGCGGGGTCCTCTGGGGCCAACGTCCTGACTTTC. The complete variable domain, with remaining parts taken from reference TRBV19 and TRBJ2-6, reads DGGITQSPKYLFRKEGQNVTLSCEQNLNHDAMYWYRQDPGQGLRLIYYSQIVNDFQKGDIAEGYSVSREKKESFPLTVTSAQKNPTAFYLCASNGVPGLAGSSGANVLTFGAGSRLTVL.

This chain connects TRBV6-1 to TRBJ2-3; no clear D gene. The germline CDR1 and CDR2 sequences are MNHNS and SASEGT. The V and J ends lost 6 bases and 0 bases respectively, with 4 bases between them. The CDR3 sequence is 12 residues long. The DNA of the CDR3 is TGTGCCAGCAGCGCTAGCACAGATACGCAGTATTTT. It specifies CASSASTDTQYF.

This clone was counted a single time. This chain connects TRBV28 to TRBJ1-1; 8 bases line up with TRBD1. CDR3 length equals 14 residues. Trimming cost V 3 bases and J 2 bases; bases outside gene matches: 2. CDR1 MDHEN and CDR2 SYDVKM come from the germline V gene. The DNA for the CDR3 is TGTGCCAGCAGTTTCAGGGGGCTAAACACTGAAGCTTTCTTT. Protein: CASSFRGLNTEAFF. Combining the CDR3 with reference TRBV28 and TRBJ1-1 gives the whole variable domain DVKVTQSSRYLVKRTGEKVFLECVQDMDHENMFWYRQDPGLGLRLIYFSYDVKMKEKGDIPEGYSVSREKKERFSLILESASTNQTSMYLCASSFRGLNTEAFFGQGTRLTVV.